The clone carrying this T cell receptor (beta chain) was picked up a small number of times. The antigen remains unidentified. TCRdb recomputed calls from the RACE reads with MiXCR, one row per CDR3 protein. This sample has 95,000 to 150,000 distinct CDR3 sequences; about 11% occur once, and the top ten carry under 2.5%. The sample is drawn from a study of human T cells and chemical hapten exposure. Across the whole study: Minor volume differences among pooled libraries chiefly drove per-sample TCR yield variation.

Stated time point: patch test 3, about 24 weeks after DPC sensitization. Sample treatment: therapeutic diphenylcyclopropenone sensitization with weekly scalp DPC. Patch tests were applied only after blood draws. Unfractionated whole blood was the source of the extracted total RNA. The study, taken as a whole, reports: Healthy individuals' immune responses may differ from those of donors, who had alopecia.

Germline V lookup: CDR1 MNHEY, CDR2 SVGAGI. J was trimmed by 5 bases and V by 8 bases; bases with no gene match: 7. CDR3 size: 14 residues. This TCR came from a woman aged 50 to 60 with alopecia areata. Some clones in this sample may be carry-over from other donors' samples. This chain links TRBV6-5 with TRBJ2-1; 9 nucleotides align to TRBD1. Sequenced here: whole blood, sampled in connection with sensitization to the hapten diphenylcyclopropenone (DPC). The CDR3 here is CASRDRDRNNEQFF. DNA of the CDR3: TGTGCCAGCCGGGACAGGGACCGAAACAATGAGCAGTTCTTC.